The 13 T cell receptor beta chains given below trace back to one sample, sequenced in a study of technical replicates of blood from a handful of donors (dated by TCRdb to about 2017). Library generation was performed with the immunoSEQ multiplex PCR assay. TCRdb mirrors the immuneACCESS table, restricted to in-frame sequences. Some clones are absent from its copies; in checked studies, under half trace to an unresolved V gene, and the reason for the others is unknown. The sample table holds 70,000 to 95,000 clones, of which under 95% were seen once. The ten most abundant clones make up 0.2% to 0.3% of the sample. Sequencing input: T cells isolated from PBMCs. These receptor sequences come from a human donor in good health.

The chain has TRBV11-3 and TRBJ1-4, with D possibly being TRBD1 (5 bases). The germline V gene encodes CDR1 SGHNT and CDR2 YENEEA. Trimming cost V 2 bases and J 7 bases, with 11 bases left between them. The length of the CDR3 is 14 residues. CDR3 coding DNA: TGTGCCAGCAGCTTAATGGGGGGTAGTGAAAAACTGTTTTTT. Translation: CASSLMGGSEKLFF.

The chain links TRBV28 to TRBJ2-1; weak D call: TRBD2 (5 bases). Between the trimmed V and J ends, which lost 3 bases and 6 bases, there was a span of 21 bases. This CDR3 has 17 residues. The germline V gene has CDR1 MDHEN and CDR2 SYDVKM. In nucleotides, the CDR3 is TGTGCCAGCAGTTTTATCTCCGTGACCTTTGGAGGCAATGAGCAGTTCTTC. It translates to CASSFISVTFGGNEQFF.

This clone was observed a single time. The gene calls are TRBV5-1 and TRBJ2-7; TRBD1 matches 11 bases. The V gene end was trimmed by 3 bases and the J gene end by 2 bases; junction bases not matched to a gene: 4. The CDR3 consists of 15 residues. Germline V gives CDR1 SGHRS, CDR2 YFSETQ. DNA of the CDR3: TGCGCCAGCAGCTCGGGACAGGGGGAACCCTACGAGCAGTACTTC. Translating it yields CASSSGQGEPYEQYF.

The J gene is TRBJ2-1, the V gene TRBV4-1; 12 positions match TRBD2. The CDR3 extends over 16 amino acids. Losses at the gene ends were 3 bases for V and 0 bases for J; bases not matched to a gene: 0. From germline, CDR1 is MGHRA and CDR2 YSYEKL. The CDR3 spells CASSQTSGSSYNEQFF. Here the CDR3 DNA reads TGCGCCAGCAGCCAGACTAGCGGGAGCTCCTACAATGAGCAGTTCTTC.

The chain carries TRBV28 and TRBJ2-7, with D perhaps matching TRBD1 (6 bases). The germline CDR1 and CDR2 sequences are MDHEN and SYDVKM. CDR3 length: 14 residues. The germline V and J ends were trimmed by 8 bases and 0 bases, with 14 bases remaining between them. CDR3 coding DNA: TGTGCCAGCTTCCGGACAGCATCCTCCTACGAGCAGTACTTC. Translation: CASFRTASSYEQYF.

This sequence joins TRBV19 and TRBJ1-5; D call uncertain. The CDR3 totals 14 residues. The V end was cut by 5 bases, the J end by 4 bases, with 12 bases between. The germline V gene has CDR1 LNHDA and CDR2 SQIVND (reference sequence). The CDR3 sequence: CASSVDRGNQPQHF. In DNA form, the CDR3 reads TGTGCCAGTAGTGTTGATAGAGGGAATCAGCCCCAGCATTTT.

The V call is TRBV6-1, the J call TRBJ1-4; 8 nucleotides align to TRBD1. This CDR3 comprises 15 residues. Losses at the gene ends were 6 bases for V and 3 bases for J; bases not matched to a gene: 6. CDR1 is MNHNS, CDR2 SASEGT, per germline. This chain's CDR3 is CASRVTGQANEKLFF. CDR3 sequence (DNA): TGTGCCAGCAGGGTCACGGGACAGGCTAATGAAAAACTGTTTTTT.

This clone was seen just once. The chain carries TRBV6-5 and TRBJ2-7; D is perhaps TRBD2 (6 bases). This CDR3 has 14 amino acids. The V and J ends lost 4 bases and 6 bases respectively, with 16 bases between them. Germline CDR1 is MNHEY and CDR2 is SVGAGI. The CDR3 region is CASSSPGEPAEQYF. CDR3 coding DNA: TGTGCCAGCAGTTCTCCGGGAGAGCCGGCCGAGCAGTACTTC.

This sequence joins TRBV18 and TRBJ2-7; D is perhaps TRBD1 (5 bases). The ends were cut back, 3 bases at V and 4 bases at J, with 19 bases in the middle. CDR3 length: 16 amino acids. Germline CDR1 is KGHSH and CDR2 is LQKENI. The CDR3 nucleotides read TGTGCCAGCTCACCCAAAGTCGGCAGGGAATCTTACGAGCAGTACTTC. It translates to CASSPKVGRESYEQYF.

V and J are TRBV7-2 and TRBJ1-2; D perhaps matches TRBD1 (6 bases). This CDR3 spans 13 amino acids. V was shortened by 0 bases and J by 10 bases, with 12 bases between the two germline ends. CDR1 and CDR2 (germline): SGHTA, FQGNSA. The CDR3 is CASSLALDSLYTF. CDR3 bases: TGTGCCAGCAGCTTAGCGCTGGACAGCCTCTACACCTTC.

The chain couples TRBV11-2 to TRBJ2-7; D call uncertain. V lost 6 bases and J lost 2, with 17 bases in between. CDR1 and CDR2 from the germline V gene are SGHAT and FQNNGV. The CDR3 loop spans 15 amino acids. The CDR3 spells CASSSPSAMTYEQYF. The CDR3 coding sequence is TGTGCCAGCAGTTCACCGAGTGCAATGACCTACGAGCAGTACTTC. Combining the CDR3 with reference TRBV11-2 and TRBJ2-7 gives the whole variable domain EAGVAQSPRYKIIEKRQSVAFWCNPISGHATLYWYQQILGQGPKLLIQFQNNGVVDDSQLPKDRFSAERLKGVDSTLKIQPAKLEDSAVYLCASSSPSAMTYEQYFGPGTRLTVT.

This chain links TRBV25-1 with TRBJ1-1; D uncertain. The CDR3 is 12 residues long. The germline CDR1 and CDR2 sequences are MGHDK and SYGVNS. Trimming removed 7 bases from V and 1 base from J, with 7 bases in between. CDR3 sequence (DNA): TGTGCCAGCACCCAGGCGAACACTGAAGCTTTCTTT. It translates to CASTQANTEAFF. The variable domain in full, completed from reference TRBV25-1 and TRBJ1-1, reads EADIYQTPRYLVIGTGKKITLECSQTMGHDKMYWYQQDPGMELHLIHYSYGVNSTEKGDLSSESTVSRIRTEHFPLTLESARPSHTSQYLCASTQANTEAFFGQGTRLTVV.

The rearrangement joins TRBV7-8 to TRBJ2-7; 7 bases are a match to TRBD2. The V and J ends lost 2 bases and 6 bases, in that order; junction bases with no gene match: 13. Germline CDR1 is SGHVS and CDR2 is FQNEAQ. The CDR3 has 16 amino acids. Here the CDR3 reads CASSLWSGGRFGEQYF. CDR3 nucleotides: TGTGCCAGCAGCTTATGGTCGGGAGGAAGGTTCGGCGAGCAGTACTTC.